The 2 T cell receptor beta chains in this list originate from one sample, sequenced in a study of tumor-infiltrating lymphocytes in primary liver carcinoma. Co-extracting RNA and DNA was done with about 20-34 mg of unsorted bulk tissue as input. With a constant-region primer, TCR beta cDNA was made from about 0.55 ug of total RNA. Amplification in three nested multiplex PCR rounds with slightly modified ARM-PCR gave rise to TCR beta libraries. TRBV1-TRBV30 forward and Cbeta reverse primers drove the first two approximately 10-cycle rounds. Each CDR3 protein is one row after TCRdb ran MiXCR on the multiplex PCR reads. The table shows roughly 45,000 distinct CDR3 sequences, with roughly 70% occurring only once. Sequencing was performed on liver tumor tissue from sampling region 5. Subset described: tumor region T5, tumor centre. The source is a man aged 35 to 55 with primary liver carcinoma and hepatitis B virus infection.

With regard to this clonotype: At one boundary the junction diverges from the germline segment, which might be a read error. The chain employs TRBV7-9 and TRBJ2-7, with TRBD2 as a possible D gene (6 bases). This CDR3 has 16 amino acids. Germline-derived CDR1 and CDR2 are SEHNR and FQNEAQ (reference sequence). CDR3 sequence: CASSLAAGQVLREQYF. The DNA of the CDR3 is TGTGCTAGCAGCTTAGCGGCGGGCCAGGTCTTGCGCGAGCAGTACTTC.

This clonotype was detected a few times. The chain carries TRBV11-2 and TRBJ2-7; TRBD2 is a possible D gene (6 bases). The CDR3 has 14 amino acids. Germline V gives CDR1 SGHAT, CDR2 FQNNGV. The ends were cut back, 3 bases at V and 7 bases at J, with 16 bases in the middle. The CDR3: CASSFQPNGGEQYF. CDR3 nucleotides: TGTGCCAGCAGCTTCCAACCTAACGGGGGAGAGCAGTACTTC.